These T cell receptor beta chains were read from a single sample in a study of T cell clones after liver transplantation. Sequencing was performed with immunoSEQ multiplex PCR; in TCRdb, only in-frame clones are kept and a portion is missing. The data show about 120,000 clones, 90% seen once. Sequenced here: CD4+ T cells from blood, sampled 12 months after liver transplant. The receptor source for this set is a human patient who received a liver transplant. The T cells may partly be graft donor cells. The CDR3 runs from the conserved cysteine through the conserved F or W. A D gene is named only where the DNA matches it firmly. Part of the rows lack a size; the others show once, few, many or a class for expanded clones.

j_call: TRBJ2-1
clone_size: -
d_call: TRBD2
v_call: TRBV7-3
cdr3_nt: TGTGCCAGCAGCTTACGGGCTAGCGGGAGTGGATCGAATGAGCAGTTCTTC
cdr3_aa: CASSLRASGSGSNEQFF

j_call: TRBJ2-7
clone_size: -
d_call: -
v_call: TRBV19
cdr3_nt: TGTGCCAGTAGTATACGGGACGGAGCCTACGAGCAGTACTTC
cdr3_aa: CASSIRDGAYEQYF

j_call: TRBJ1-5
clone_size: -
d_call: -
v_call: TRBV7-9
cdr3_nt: TGTGCCAGGTTTAAAGGAGTTAATCAGCCCCAGCATTTT
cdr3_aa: CARFKGVNQPQHF

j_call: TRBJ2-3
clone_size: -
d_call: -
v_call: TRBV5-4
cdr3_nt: TGTGCCAGCAGCGCGGGACAGTTCACAGATACGCAGTATTTT
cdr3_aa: CASSAGQFTDTQYF

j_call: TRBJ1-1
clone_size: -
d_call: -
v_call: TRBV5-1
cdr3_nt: TGCGCCAGCAGCTTTTTTTCGTTAAGCGAGAACACTGAAGCTTTCTTT
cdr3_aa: CASSFFSLSENTEAFF

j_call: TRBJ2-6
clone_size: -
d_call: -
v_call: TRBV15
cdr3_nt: TGTGCCACCAGCAGAGATACGCCGGGGGTAGATCCCTCTGGGGCCAACGTCCTGACTTTC
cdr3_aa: CATSRDTPGVDPSGANVLTF

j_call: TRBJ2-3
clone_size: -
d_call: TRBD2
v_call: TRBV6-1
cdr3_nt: TGTGCCAGCAGTGAAGGGCGGGAGAGATTCACAGATACGCAGTATTTT
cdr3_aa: CASSEGRERFTDTQYF

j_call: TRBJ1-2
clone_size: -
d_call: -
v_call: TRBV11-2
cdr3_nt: TGTGCCAGCAGCTTAGACGGACGGAATGGCTACACCTTC
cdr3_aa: CASSLDGRNGYTF

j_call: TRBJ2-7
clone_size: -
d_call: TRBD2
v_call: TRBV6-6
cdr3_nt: TGTGCCAGCAGAAGCGGGAACTACTACGAGCAGTACTTC
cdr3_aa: CASRSGNYYEQYF

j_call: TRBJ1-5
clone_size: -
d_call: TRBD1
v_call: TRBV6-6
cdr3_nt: TGTGCCAGCAGTTACGGGACAGGGTTCGATCAGCCCCAGCATTTT
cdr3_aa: CASSYGTGFDQPQHF

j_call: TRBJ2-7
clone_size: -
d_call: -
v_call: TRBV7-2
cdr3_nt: TGTGCCAGCAGCTTATCCCAGAGCTCCTACGAGCAGTACTTC
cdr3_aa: CASSLSQSSYEQYF

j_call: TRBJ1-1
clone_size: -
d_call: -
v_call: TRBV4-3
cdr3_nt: TGCGCCAGCAGCCAAGGCTGGACCTCTCGATATTCTGAAGCTTTCTTT
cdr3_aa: CASSQGWTSRYSEAFF

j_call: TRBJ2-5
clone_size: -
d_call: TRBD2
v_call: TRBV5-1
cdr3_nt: TGCGCCAGCAGCTTAACCACCACCCTCTTAGCGGGCCAAGAGACCCAGTACTTC
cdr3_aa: CASSLTTTLLAGQETQYF

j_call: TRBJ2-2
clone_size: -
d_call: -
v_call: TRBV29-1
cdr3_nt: TGCAGCGCCTCAGGGTCCACCGGGGAGCTGTTTTTT
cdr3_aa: CSASGSTGELFF

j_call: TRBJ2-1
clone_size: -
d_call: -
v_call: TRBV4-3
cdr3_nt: TGCGCCAGCAGCCGACAGACTAGCTCCTACAATGAGCAGTTCTTC
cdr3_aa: CASSRQTSSYNEQFF

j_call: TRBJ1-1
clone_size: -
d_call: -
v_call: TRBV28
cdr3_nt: TGTGCCAGCGGGGTGAACACTGAAGCTTTCTTT
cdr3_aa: CASGVNTEAFF

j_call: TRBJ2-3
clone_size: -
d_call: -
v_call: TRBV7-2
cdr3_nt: TGTGCCAGCAGCTCCCGACTGCTCACAGATACGCAGTATTTT
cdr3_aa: CASSSRLLTDTQYF

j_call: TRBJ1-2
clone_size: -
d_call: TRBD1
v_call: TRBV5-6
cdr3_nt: TGTGCCAGCAGCCCGACAGGGATCAACTATGGCTACACCTTC
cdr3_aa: CASSPTGINYGYTF

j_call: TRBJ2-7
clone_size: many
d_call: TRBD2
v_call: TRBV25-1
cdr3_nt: TGTGCCAGCAGTGAATGGGGGGGCTACGAGCAGTACTTC
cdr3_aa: CASSEWGGYEQYF

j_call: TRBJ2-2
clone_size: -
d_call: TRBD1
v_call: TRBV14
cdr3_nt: TGTGCCAGCAGCCAGAGGACAGGGTTGAACACCGGGGAGCTGTTTTTT
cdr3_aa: CASSQRTGLNTGELFF

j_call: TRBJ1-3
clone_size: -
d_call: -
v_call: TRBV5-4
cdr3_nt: TGTGCCAGCAGCCGAACAGCGACAAACTCTGGAAACACCATATATTTT
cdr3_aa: CASSRTATNSGNTIYF

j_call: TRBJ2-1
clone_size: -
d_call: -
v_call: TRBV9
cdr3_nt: TGTGCCAGCAGCGTAGAACTCACCTACAATGAGCAGTTCTTC
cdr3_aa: CASSVELTYNEQFF

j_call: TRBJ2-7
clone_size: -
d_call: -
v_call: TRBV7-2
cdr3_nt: TGTGCCAGCAGCCAATCTCGAGTGAGATCCTACGAGCAGTACTTC
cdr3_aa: CASSQSRVRSYEQYF

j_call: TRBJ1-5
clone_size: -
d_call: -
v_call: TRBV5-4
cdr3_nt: TGTGCCAGCAGCTTGGGGGGGAGGGTAGATCAGCCCCAGCATTTT
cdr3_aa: CASSLGGRVDQPQHF

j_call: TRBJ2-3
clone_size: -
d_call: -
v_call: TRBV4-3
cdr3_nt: TGCGCCAGCAGCCAAGGTGGCGGGAGCACAGATACGCAGTATTTT
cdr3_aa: CASSQGGGSTDTQYF

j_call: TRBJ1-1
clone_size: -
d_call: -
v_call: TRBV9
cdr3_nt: TGTGCCAGCAGCGTAGTAGTGGATACTGAAGCTTTCTTT
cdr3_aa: CASSVVVDTEAFF

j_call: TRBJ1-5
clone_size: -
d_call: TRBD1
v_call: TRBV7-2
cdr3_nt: TGTGCCAGCAGCTTAGCGGGACAGGGGCGCAATCAGCCCCAGCATTTT
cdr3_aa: CASSLAGQGRNQPQHF

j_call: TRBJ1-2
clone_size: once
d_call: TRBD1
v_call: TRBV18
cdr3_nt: TGTGCCAGCTCACCAGGGACAGGGGGCGTCGGCTACACCTTC
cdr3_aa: CASSPGTGGVGYTF

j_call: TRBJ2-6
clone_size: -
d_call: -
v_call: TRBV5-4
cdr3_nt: TGTGCCAGCAGCTTGGTGCACTCTGGGGCCAACGTCCTGACTTTC
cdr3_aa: CASSLVHSGANVLTF

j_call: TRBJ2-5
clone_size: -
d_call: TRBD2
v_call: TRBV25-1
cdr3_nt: TGTGCCAGCTCCCGTGTGGGAGGGGAGACCCAGTACTTC
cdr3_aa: CASSRVGGETQYF

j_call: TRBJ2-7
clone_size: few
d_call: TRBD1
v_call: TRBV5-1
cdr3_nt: TGCGCCAGCAGCTCCGGGACAGCTACCTACGAGCAGTACTTC
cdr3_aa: CASSSGTATYEQYF

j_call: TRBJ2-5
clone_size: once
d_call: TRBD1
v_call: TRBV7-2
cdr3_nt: TGTGCCAGCAGCTTAGAGTGGACAGGGATAGAGACCCAGTACTTC
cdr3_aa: CASSLEWTGIETQYF

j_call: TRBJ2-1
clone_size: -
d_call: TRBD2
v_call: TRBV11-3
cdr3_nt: TGTGCCAGCAGCTTAGAGTTCGGGAGGGATAATGAGCAGTTCTTC
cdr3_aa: CASSLEFGRDNEQFF

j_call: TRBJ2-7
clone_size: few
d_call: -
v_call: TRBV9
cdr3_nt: TGTGCCAGCAGCCCGAGGGACTCCTCCTACGAGCAGTACTTC
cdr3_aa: CASSPRDSSYEQYF

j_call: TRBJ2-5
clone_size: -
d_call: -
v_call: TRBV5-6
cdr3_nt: TGTGCCAGCAGCTTGGTATCGGCAGAGTGGGAGACCCAGTACTTC
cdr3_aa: CASSLVSAEWETQYF

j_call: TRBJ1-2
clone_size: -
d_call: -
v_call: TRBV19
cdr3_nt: TGTGCCAGTAGTATTGGACGCGGCTACACCTTC
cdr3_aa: CASSIGRGYTF

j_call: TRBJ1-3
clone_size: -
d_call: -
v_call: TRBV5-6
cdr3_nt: TGTGCCAGCAGCTTGGGGAGCTCTGGAAACACCATATATTTT
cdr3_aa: CASSLGSSGNTIYF

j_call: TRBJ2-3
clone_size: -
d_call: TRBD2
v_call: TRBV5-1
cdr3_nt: TGCGCCAGCAGTCCGGGACTAGCGGGAGGGGCTACCACAGATACGCAGTATTTT
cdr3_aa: CASSPGLAGGATTDTQYF

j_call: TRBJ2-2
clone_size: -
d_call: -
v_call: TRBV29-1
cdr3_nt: TGCAGCGTTGAAGAAGAAGGTTGGGCCGGGGAGCTGTTTTTT
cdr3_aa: CSVEEEGWAGELFF

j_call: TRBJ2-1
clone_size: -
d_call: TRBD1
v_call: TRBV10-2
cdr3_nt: TGCGCCAGCAGTGATAGGGGGCGCAATGAGCAGTTCTTC
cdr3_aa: CASSDRGRNEQFF

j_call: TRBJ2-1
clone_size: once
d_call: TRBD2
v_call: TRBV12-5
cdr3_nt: TGTGCTAGTGGTTTCGTGGGACTAGCGGGGTGGGGGCCCTACAATGAGCAGTTCTTC
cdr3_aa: CASGFVGLAGWGPYNEQFF

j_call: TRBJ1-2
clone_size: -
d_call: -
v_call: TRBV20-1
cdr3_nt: TGCAGCGGGGGAGGTGGCTACACCTTC
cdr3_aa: CSGGGGYTF

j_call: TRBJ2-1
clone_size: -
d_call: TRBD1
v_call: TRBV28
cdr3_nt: TGTGCCAGCGCAAAGGACAGGGGCGATGAGCAGTTCTTC
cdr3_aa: CASAKDRGDEQFF

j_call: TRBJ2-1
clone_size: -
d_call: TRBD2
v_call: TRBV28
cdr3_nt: TGTGCCAGCAGGACGAGCGGGAGGGTATACAATGAGCAGTTCTTC
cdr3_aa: CASRTSGRVYNEQFF

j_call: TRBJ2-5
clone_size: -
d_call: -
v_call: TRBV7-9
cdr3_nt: TGTGCCAGCAGCCGAGGAGGAGAGACCCAGTACTTC
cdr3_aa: CASSRGGETQYF

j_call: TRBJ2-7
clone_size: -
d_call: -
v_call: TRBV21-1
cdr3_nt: TGTGCCAGCAGCAATGTGACTAGCGGGAGGCAAGACGAGCAGTACTTC
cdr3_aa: CASSNVTSGRQDEQYF

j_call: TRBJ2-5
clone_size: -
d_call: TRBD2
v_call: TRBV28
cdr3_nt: TGTGCCAGCAGTAAAGCGGGAGGGCGAGAGACCCAGTACTTC
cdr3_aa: CASSKAGGRETQYF

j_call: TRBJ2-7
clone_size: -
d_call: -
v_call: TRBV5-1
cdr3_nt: TGCGCCAGCAGCTTCGGTGGATCCAGCTCCTACGAGCAGTACTTC
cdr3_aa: CASSFGGSSSYEQYF

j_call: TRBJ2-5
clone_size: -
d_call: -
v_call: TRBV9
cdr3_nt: TGTGCCAGCAGCGGCAGGACATCCAGGGAGACCCAGTACTTC
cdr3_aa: CASSGRTSRETQYF

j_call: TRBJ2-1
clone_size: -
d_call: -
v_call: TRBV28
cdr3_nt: TGTGCCAGCATCCAAGGTAGCGGAGGATTCTACAATGAGCAGTTCTTC
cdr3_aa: CASIQGSGGFYNEQFF

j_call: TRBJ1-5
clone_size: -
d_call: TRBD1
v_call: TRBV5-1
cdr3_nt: TGCGCCAGCAGCTTGGAAGGGCAGGGGGCAGGTCAGCCCCAGCATTTT
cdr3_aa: CASSLEGQGAGQPQHF

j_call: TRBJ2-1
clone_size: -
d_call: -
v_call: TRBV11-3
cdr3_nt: TGTGCCAGCAGCTTAGTCCGGGGCAATGAGCAGTTCTTC
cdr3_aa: CASSLVRGNEQFF

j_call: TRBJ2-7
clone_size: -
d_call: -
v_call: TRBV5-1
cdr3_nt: TGCGCCAGCAGCTTGGCCAGTACCTACGAGCAGTACTTC
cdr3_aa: CASSLASTYEQYF

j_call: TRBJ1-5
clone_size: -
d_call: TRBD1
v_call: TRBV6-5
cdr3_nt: TGTGCCAGCAGGGAATCAGGGGGAAGTCAGCCCCAGCATTTT
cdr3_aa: CASRESGGSQPQHF

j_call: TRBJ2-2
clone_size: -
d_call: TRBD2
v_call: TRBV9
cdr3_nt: TGTGCCAGCAGCGCGGGACTAGCGAACCCCGGGGAGCTGTTTTTT
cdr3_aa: CASSAGLANPGELFF

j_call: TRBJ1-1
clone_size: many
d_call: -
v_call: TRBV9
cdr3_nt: TGTGCCAGCAGCGTAGGGAGTAACACTGAAGCTTTCTTT
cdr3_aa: CASSVGSNTEAFF

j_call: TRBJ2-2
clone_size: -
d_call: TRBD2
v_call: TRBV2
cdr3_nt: TGTGCCAGCAAAAGTATACTAGCGGCCACCGGGGAGCTGTTTTTT
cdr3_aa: CASKSILAATGELFF

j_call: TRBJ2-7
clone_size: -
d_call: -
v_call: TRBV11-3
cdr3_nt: TGTGCCAGCAGCGGACGTGAAGGGTCATACGAGCAGTACTTC
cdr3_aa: CASSGREGSYEQYF

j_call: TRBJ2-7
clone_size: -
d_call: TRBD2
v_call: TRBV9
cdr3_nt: TGTGCCAGCAGCCTGGGAGGGGACTCGGTCGAGCAGTACTTC
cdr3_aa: CASSLGGDSVEQYF